A selection of T cell receptor beta chains follows, all from one sample in a study of CD8 T cells in ankylosing spondylitis. One entry per CDR3 protein results from TCRdb running MiXCR on the 5' RACE reads. This table holds around 75,000 distinct CDR3 sequences, 5.3% found once. The sample was blood, either unsorted or a sorted T cell fraction (not recorded which). The origin of the receptors is a male donor with ankylosing spondylitis or in good health (not recorded which). Each CDR3 is given with its conserved first and last residue. D genes are given only for firm matches. Clone sizes are given selectively: once, few, many, or a class where the clone is expanded.

J: TRBJ1-2; size: many; D: -; V: TRBV2; CDR3: CASSQTANYGYTF; DNA: TGTGCCAGCAGCCAAACAGCTAACTATGGCTACACCTTC
J: TRBJ1-2; size: many; D: TRBD1; V: TRBV29-1; CDR3: CSVEDSAGRGNYGYTF; DNA: TGCAGCGTTGAAGATAGTGCGGGCAGGGGGAACTATGGCTACACCTTC
J: TRBJ1-1; size: many; D: -; V: TRBV9; CDR3: CASSVSENTEAFF; DNA: TGTGCCAGCAGCGTATCTGAGAACACTGAAGCTTTCTTT
J: TRBJ2-2; size: many; D: TRBD2; V: TRBV7-2; CDR3: CASSLTSGYTGELFF; DNA: TGTGCCAGCAGCTTGACTAGCGGATACACCGGGGAGCTGTTTTTT
J: TRBJ2-5; size: many; D: -; V: TRBV28; CDR3: CASTAGTQETQYF; DNA: TGTGCCAGCACCGCGGGAACTCAAGAGACCCAGTACTTC
J: TRBJ1-6; size: -; D: -; V: TRBV7-2; CDR3: CASSLDARENSPLHF; DNA: TGTGCCAGCAGCTTAGATGCTCGGGAAAATTCACCCCTCCACTTT
J: TRBJ2-1; size: -; D: -; V: TRBV14; CDR3: CASSQGPFVSEQFF; DNA: TGTGCCAGCAGCCAAGGGCCCTTTGTCTCCGAGCAGTTCTTC
J: TRBJ2-5; size: -; D: TRBD2; V: TRBV7-7; CDR3: CASSLDAGGQQETQYF; DNA: TGTGCTAGCAGCTTAGACGCGGGGGGCCAACAAGAGACCCAGTACTTC
J: TRBJ2-3; size: many; D: TRBD1; V: TRBV24-1; CDR3: CATGTGATDTQYF; DNA: TGTGCCACCGGGACAGGGGCGACAGATACGCAGTATTTT
J: TRBJ2-7; size: many; D: -; V: TRBV10-3; CDR3: CAISELLGPYEQYF; DNA: TGTGCCATCAGTGAACTCTTGGGCCCCTACGAGCAGTACTTC
J: TRBJ2-2; size: many; D: -; V: TRBV9; CDR3: CASTGDANTGELFF; DNA: TGTGCCAGCACCGGGGACGCGAACACCGGGGAGCTGTTTTTT
J: TRBJ1-4; size: many; D: -; V: TRBV20-1; CDR3: CSAPHRALANEKLFF; DNA: TGCAGTGCCCCCCACAGGGCTTTGGCTAATGAAAAACTGTTTTTT
J: TRBJ2-1; size: many; D: TRBD2; V: TRBV5-5; CDR3: CASSFLPLAGGPNEQFF; DNA: TGTGCCAGCAGCTTTTTGCCTCTAGCGGGGGGTCCCAATGAGCAGTTCTTC
J: TRBJ2-7; size: many; D: -; V: TRBV5-1; CDR3: CASSLDGYTYEQYF; DNA: TGCGCCAGCAGCTTGGACGGGTATACCTACGAGCAGTACTTC
J: TRBJ1-3; size: many; D: -; V: TRBV6-5; CDR3: CASSYSSGAWFNGNTIYF; DNA: TGTGCCAGCAGTTACTCGAGTGGGGCCTGGTTTAATGGGAACACCATATATTTT
J: TRBJ2-1; size: many; D: TRBD2; V: TRBV20-1; CDR3: CSAERGLMYFF; DNA: TGCAGTGCCGAGCGGGGGTTAATGTATTTCTTC
J: TRBJ2-2; size: many; D: -; V: TRBV18; CDR3: CASSPNSPETTGELFF; DNA: TGTGCCAGCTCACCGAATTCGCCGGAGACCACCGGGGAGCTGTTTTTT
J: TRBJ1-2; size: many; D: TRBD1; V: TRBV9; CDR3: CASFGTDYGYTF; DNA: TGTGCCAGCTTCGGGACAGATTATGGCTACACCTTC
J: TRBJ1-6; size: many; D: -; V: TRBV28; CDR3: CASSLHLGGSPLHF; DNA: TGTGCCAGCAGTCTCCACCTCGGTGGTTCACCCCTCCACTTT
J: TRBJ1-3; size: many; D: TRBD1; V: TRBV6-5; CDR3: CASSSPGGGNTIYF; DNA: TGTGCCAGCAGTTCCCCAGGGGGCGGAAACACCATATATTTT
J: TRBJ1-4; size: many; D: -; V: TRBV5-1; CDR3: CASSLAEDAEKLFF; DNA: TGCGCCAGCAGCTTGGCCGAGGATGCTGAAAAACTGTTTTTT
J: TRBJ2-3; size: many; D: -; V: TRBV30; CDR3: CAWSVRQTDTQYF; DNA: TGTGCCTGGAGTGTACGACAGACAGATACGCAGTATTTT
J: TRBJ1-6; size: many; D: TRBD1; V: TRBV6-2/TRBV6-3; CDR3: CASSLAAGGSYNSPLHF; DNA: TGTGCCAGCAGCCTCGCAGCAGGGGGCTCCTATAATTCACCCCTCCACTTT
J: TRBJ2-5; size: many; D: -; V: TRBV4-1; CDR3: CASSQEIVGMQETQYF; DNA: TGCGCCAGCAGCCAAGAGATCGTGGGGATGCAAGAGACCCAGTACTTC
J: TRBJ2-2; size: many; D: -; V: TRBV21-1; CDR3: CASSKSKGLSGELFF; DNA: TGTGCCAGCAGCAAAAGCAAGGGATTATCCGGGGAGCTGTTTTTT
J: TRBJ2-3; size: medium-sized; D: TRBD1; V: TRBV5-1; CDR3: CASSLAEKRQGLRTDTQYF; DNA: TGCGCCAGCAGCTTGGCCGAGAAAAGACAGGGGTTGCGTACAGATACGCAGTATTTT
J: TRBJ2-5; size: many; D: TRBD1; V: TRBV20-1; CDR3: CSADSTGRETQYF; DNA: TGCAGTGCTGACTCGACAGGGCGAGAGACCCAGTACTTC
J: TRBJ2-1; size: many; D: -; V: TRBV6-1; CDR3: CASSGQVINEQFF; DNA: TGTGCCAGCAGTGGGCAGGTTATCAATGAGCAGTTCTTC
J: TRBJ1-1; size: few; D: TRBD1; V: TRBV2; CDR3: CASSGDRGNTEAFF; DNA: TGTGCCAGCAGTGGGGACAGGGGGAACACTGAAGCTTTCTTT
J: TRBJ1-4; size: many; D: -; V: TRBV5-1; CDR3: CASSFRPSQPNEKLFF; DNA: TGCGCCAGCAGCTTCCGACCCTCACAGCCTAATGAAAAACTGTTTTTT
J: TRBJ2-2; size: many; D: -; V: TRBV20-1; CDR3: CSVEMGVSNTGELFF; DNA: TGCAGTGTTGAGATGGGGGTTAGCAACACCGGGGAGCTGTTTTTT
J: TRBJ1-2; size: many; D: TRBD1; V: TRBV20-1; CDR3: CSGRQGDGYGYTF; DNA: TGCAGTGGTCGCCAGGGGGACGGCTATGGCTACACCTTC
J: TRBJ2-4; size: many; D: TRBD1; V: TRBV28; CDR3: CASSTTGTGKIAKNIQYF; DNA: TGTGCCAGCAGCACCACCGGGACAGGGAAAATAGCCAAAAACATTCAGTACTTC
J: TRBJ1-1; size: many; D: -; V: TRBV4-2; CDR3: CASSQEGQGNTEAFF; DNA: TGTGCCAGCAGCCAAGAAGGACAAGGGAACACTGAAGCTTTCTTT
J: TRBJ2-7; size: many; D: TRBD1; V: TRBV6-1; CDR3: CASSRTGGLYEQYF; DNA: TGTGCCAGCAGTCGGACAGGGGGCCTCTACGAGCAGTACTTC
J: TRBJ2-3; size: many; D: TRBD2; V: TRBV5-6; CDR3: CASSPLTSGAGGTDTQYF; DNA: TGTGCCAGCAGCCCTCTTACTAGCGGGGCAGGGGGCACAGATACGCAGTATTTT
J: TRBJ2-3; size: many; D: -; V: TRBV11-3; CDR3: CASSPYRDPDTQYF; DNA: TGTGCCAGCAGCCCCTACAGGGATCCAGATACGCAGTATTTT
J: TRBJ2-3; size: few; D: -; V: TRBV28; CDR3: CASSSPGSVDTQYF; DNA: TGTGCCAGCAGTTCCCCGGGGAGCGTAGATACGCAGTATTTT
J: TRBJ2-1; size: many; D: -; V: TRBV6-2/TRBV6-3; CDR3: CASSYDLDYNEQFF; DNA: TGTGCCAGCAGCTACGACCTAGATTACAATGAGCAGTTCTTC
J: TRBJ2-2; size: few; D: -; V: TRBV10-3; CDR3: CAISQPGELFF; DNA: TGTGCCATCAGTCAGCCCGGGGAGCTGTTTTTT
J: TRBJ2-4; size: few; D: -; V: TRBV5-6; CDR3: CASTPWGKNIQYF; DNA: TGTGCCAGCACCCCGTGGGGCAAAAACATTCAGTACTTC
J: TRBJ1-2; size: many; D: TRBD1; V: TRBV12-3/TRBV12-4; CDR3: CASSPRTGGNGYGYTF; DNA: TGTGCCAGCAGTCCGAGGACAGGGGGGAATGGGTACGGCTACACCTTC
J: TRBJ2-5; size: many; D: -; V: TRBV7-8; CDR3: CASSLPARETQYF; DNA: TGTGCCAGCAGCTTACCTGCCCGGGAGACCCAGTACTTC
J: TRBJ2-3; size: many; D: TRBD2; V: TRBV20-1; CDR3: CSARDQTSGGSLHSADTQYF; DNA: TGCAGTGCTAGAGATCAGACTAGCGGGGGGTCCTTACACAGTGCAGATACGCAGTATTTT
J: TRBJ2-3; size: many; D: -; V: TRBV20-1; CDR3: CSASPPWTQDTQYF; DNA: TGCAGTGCTAGTCCCCCTTGGACCCAAGATACGCAGTATTTT
J: TRBJ1-2; size: many; D: -; V: TRBV12-3/TRBV12-4; CDR3: CASSAANYGYTF; DNA: TGTGCCAGCAGTGCAGCTAACTATGGCTACACCTTC
J: TRBJ1-4; size: many; D: -; V: TRBV2; CDR3: CASTGKQERKLFF; DNA: TGTGCCAGCACGGGAAAACAGGAAAGAAAACTGTTTTTT
J: TRBJ2-5; size: many; D: TRBD1; V: TRBV20-1; CDR3: CSARVLPRTGPQETQYF; DNA: TGCAGTGCTAGAGTATTACCCCGGACAGGGCCCCAAGAGACCCAGTACTTC
J: TRBJ1-1; size: many; D: -; V: TRBV5-1; CDR3: CASSWYGTTEAFF; DNA: TGCGCCAGCAGCTGGTATGGGACGACTGAAGCTTTCTTT
J: TRBJ1-1; size: many; D: -; V: TRBV20-1; CDR3: CSARGDLGFGAFF; DNA: TGCAGTGCTAGGGGAGACCTGGGTTTTGGAGCTTTCTTT
J: TRBJ2-7; size: many; D: -; V: TRBV6-1; CDR3: CASSPQGAEQYF; DNA: TGTGCCAGCAGTCCACAGGGCGCCGAGCAGTACTTC
J: TRBJ1-5; size: many; D: -; V: TRBV30; CDR3: CAWTQRQDQPQHF; DNA: TGTGCCTGGACCCAAAGACAGGATCAGCCCCAGCATTTT
J: TRBJ1-5; size: many; D: -; V: TRBV20-1; CDR3: CSAREEGVGYQPQHF; DNA: TGCAGTGCTAGAGAGGAGGGGGTGGGATATCAGCCCCAGCATTTT
J: TRBJ2-5; size: many; D: TRBD2; V: TRBV20-1; CDR3: CSASGLAGEETQYF; DNA: TGCAGTGCTTCAGGACTAGCGGGGGAAGAGACCCAGTACTTC